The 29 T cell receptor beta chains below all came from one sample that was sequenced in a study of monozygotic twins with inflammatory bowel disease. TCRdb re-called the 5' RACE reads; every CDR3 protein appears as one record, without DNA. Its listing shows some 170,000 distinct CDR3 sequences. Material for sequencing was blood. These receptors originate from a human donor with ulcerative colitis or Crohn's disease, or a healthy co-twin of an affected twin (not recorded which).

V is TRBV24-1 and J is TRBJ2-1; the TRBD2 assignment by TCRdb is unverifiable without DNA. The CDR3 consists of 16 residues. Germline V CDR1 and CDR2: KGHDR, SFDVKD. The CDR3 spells CATSASLAGGRYEQFF.

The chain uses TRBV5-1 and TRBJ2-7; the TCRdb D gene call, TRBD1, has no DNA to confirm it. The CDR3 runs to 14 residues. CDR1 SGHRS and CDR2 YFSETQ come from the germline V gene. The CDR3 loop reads CASSLPGGNYEQYF.

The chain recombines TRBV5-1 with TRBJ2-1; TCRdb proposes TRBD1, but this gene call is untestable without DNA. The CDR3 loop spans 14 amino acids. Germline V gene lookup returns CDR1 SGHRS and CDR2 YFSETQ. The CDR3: CASSSERQHPEQFF.

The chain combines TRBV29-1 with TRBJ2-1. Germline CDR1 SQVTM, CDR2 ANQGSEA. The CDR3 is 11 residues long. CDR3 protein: CSVAYLNYPFF.

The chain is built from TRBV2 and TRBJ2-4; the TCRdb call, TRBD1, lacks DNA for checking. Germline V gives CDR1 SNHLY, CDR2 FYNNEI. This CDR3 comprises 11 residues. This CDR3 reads CASSTDREPYF.

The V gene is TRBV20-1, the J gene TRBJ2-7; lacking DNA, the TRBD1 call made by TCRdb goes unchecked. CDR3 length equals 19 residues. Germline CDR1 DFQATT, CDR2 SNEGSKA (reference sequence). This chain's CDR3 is CSARDHYTPLRGRAYEQYF.

The CDR3 here is CASSSGSGGKNIQYF. The gene calls are TRBV5-4 and TRBJ2-4. This CDR3 spans 15 amino acids. Germline assignment: CDR1 SGHNT and CDR2 YYREEE (reference sequence).

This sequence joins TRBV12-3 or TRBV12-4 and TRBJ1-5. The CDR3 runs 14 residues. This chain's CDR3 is CASSYSQVEQPQHF.

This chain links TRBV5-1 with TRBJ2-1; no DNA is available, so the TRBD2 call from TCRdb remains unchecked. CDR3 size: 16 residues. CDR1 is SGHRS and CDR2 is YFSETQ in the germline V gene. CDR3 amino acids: CASSLFWGLASNEQFF.

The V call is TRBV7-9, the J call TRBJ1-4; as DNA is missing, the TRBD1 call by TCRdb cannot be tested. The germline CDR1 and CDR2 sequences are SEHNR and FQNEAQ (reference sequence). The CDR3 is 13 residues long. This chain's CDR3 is CASQWQGAEKLFF. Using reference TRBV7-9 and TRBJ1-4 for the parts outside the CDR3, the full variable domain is DTGVSQNPRHKITKRGQNVTFRCDPISEHNRLYWYRQTLGQGPEFLTYFQNEAQLEKSRLLSDRFSAERPKGSFSTLEIQRTEQGDSAMYLCASQWQGAEKLFFGSGTQLSVL.

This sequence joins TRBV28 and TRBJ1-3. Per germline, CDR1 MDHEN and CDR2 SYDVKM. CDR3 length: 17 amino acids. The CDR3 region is CASSFPPQSYSGNTIYF. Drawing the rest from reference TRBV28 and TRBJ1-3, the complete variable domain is DVKVTQSSRYLVKRTGEKVFLECVQDMDHENMFWYRQDPGLGLRLIYFSYDVKMKEKGDIPEGYSVSREKKERFSLILESASTNQTSMYLCASSFPPQSYSGNTIYFGEGSWLTVV.

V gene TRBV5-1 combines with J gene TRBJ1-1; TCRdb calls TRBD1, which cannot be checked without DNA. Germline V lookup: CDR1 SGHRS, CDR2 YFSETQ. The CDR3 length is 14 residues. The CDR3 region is CASRTHTGKAEAFF.

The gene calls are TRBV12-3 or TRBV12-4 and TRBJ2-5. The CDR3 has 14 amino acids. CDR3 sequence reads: CASSPGLYQETQYF.

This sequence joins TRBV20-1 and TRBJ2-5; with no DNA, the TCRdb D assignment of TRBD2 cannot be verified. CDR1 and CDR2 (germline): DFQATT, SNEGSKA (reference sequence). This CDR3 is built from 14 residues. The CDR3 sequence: CSARALAGGETQYF.

The CDR3: CAGGRLATDNQPQHF. The rearrangement links TRBV28 to TRBJ1-5. Germline V gene sequence: CDR1 MDHEN, CDR2 SYDVKM. CDR3 length: 15 residues.

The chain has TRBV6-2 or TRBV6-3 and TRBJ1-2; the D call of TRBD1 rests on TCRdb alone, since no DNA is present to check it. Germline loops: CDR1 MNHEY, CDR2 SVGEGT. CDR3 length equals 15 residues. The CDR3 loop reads CASSYKRTGVFGYTF.

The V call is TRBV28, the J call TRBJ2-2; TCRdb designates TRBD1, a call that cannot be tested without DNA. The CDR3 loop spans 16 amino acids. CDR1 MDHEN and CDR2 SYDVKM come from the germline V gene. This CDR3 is CASSLYAGQDTGELFF.

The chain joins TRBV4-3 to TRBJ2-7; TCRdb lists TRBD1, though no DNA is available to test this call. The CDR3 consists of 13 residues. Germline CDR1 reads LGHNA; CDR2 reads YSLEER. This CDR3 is CASSPGPAYEQYF.

CDR3 region: CASNPHSTGVYNEQFF. This sequence joins TRBV5-5 and TRBJ2-1; TCRdb designates TRBD2, a call that cannot be tested without DNA. Germline V gives CDR1 SGHKS, CDR2 YYEKEE (reference sequence). CDR3 size: 16 residues. The whole variable domain, remainder taken from reference TRBV5-5 and TRBJ2-1, is DAGVTQSPTHLIKTRGQQVTLRCSPISGHKSVSWYQQVLGQGPQFIFQYYEKEERGRGNFPDRFSARQFPNYSSELNVNALLLGDSALYLCASNPHSTGVYNEQFFGPGTRLTVL.

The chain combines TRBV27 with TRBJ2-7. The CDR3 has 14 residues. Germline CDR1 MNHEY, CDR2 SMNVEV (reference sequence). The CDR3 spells CASSLKGNSYEQYF.

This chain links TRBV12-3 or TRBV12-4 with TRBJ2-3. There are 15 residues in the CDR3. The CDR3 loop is CASRPQRSRTDTQYF.

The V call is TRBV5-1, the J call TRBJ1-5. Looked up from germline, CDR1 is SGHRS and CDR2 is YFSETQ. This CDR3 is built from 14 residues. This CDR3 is CASREGRWDQPQHF.

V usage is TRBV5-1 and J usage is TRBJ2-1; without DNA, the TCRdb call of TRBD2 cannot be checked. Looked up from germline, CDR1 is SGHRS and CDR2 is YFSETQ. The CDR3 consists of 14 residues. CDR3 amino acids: CASSPLQQDGEQFF.

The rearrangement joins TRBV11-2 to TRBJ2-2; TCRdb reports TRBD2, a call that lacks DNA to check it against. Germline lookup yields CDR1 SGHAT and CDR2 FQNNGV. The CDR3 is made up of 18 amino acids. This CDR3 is CASSSLLGTSGRVGELFF.

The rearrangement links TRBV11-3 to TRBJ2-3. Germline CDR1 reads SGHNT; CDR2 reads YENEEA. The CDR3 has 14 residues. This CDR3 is CASSLGPTTDTQYF.

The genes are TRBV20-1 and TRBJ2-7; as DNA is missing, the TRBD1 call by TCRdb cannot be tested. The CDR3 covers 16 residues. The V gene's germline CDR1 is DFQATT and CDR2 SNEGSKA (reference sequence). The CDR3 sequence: CSARDLGGATEGEQYF.

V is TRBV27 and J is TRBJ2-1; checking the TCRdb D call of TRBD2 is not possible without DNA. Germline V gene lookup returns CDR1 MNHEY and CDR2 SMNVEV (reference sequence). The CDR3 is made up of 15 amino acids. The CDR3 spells CASSPGLPSGNEQFF.

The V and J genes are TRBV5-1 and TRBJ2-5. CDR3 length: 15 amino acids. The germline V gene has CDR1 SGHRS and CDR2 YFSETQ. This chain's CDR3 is CASSLDRPAQETQYF.

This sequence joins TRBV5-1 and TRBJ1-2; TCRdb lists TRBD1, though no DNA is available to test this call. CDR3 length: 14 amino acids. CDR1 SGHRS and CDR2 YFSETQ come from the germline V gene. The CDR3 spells CASSLVDSNYGYTF.